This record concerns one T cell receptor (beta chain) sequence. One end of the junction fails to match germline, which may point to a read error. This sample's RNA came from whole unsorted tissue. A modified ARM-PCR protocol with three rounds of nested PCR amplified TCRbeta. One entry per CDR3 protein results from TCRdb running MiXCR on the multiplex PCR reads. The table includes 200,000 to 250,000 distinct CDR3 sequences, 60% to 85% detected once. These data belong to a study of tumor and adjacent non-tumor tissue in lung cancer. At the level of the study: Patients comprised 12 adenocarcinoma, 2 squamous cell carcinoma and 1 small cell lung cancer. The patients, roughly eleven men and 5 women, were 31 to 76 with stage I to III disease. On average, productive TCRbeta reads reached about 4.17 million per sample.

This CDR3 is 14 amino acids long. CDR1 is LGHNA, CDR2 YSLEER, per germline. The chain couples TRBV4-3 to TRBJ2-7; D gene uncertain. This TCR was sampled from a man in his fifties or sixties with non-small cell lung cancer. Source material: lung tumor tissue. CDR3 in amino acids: CTSSQDPSNSQEYF. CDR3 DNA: TGCACCAGTAGCCAAGACCCCTCCAACTCCCAGGAGTACTTC.